The 16 T cell receptor beta chains below were found in one sample sequenced in a study of blood T cell repertoires in COVID-19. The repertoire was sequenced with immunoSEQ multiplex PCR; TCRdb's copy has only in-frame clones and lacks some. The sample has around 140,000 clones; 70% to 80% are singletons. Sequenced: peripheral blood. The receptors come from a woman aged 45-59 years with active or convalescent COVID-19.

The CDR3: CATSRDGLHSQETQYF. DNA of the CDR3: TGTGCCACCAGCAGAGACGGACTACACAGCCAAGAGACCCAGTACTTC. V is TRBV15 and J is TRBJ2-5, with D perhaps matching TRBD2 (6 bases). CDR3 length: 16 residues. Trimming cost V 0 bases and J 1 base, with 12 bases left between them. Germline loops: CDR1 LNHNV, CDR2 YYDKDF (reference sequence). Full variable domain (missing parts from reference TRBV15 and TRBJ2-5): DAMVIQNPRYQVTQFGKPVTLSCSQTLNHNVMYWYQQKSSQAPKLLFHYYDKDFNNEADTPDNFQSRRPNTSFCFLDIRSPGLGDTAMYLCATSRDGLHSQETQYFGPGTRLLVL.

The chain carries TRBV24-1 and TRBJ2-3, with TRBD1 matching over 8 bases. Germline V gene data show CDR1 as KGHDR and CDR2 as SFDVKD. The CDR3 runs to 15 residues. The J segment lost 5 bases and the V segment lost 4 bases, leaving 7 bases of the junction unmatched. In nucleotides, the CDR3 is TGTGCCACCAGTGAAACCCGGGACAGGCAAGATACGCAGTATTTT. It specifies CATSETRDRQDTQYF.

V gene TRBV7-2 combines with J gene TRBJ2-5; D possibly corresponds to TRBD2 (6 bases). Trimming shortened V by 7 bases and J by 4 bases, and 19 bases separated the two germline ends. The CDR3 is 15 residues long. Germline lookup yields CDR1 SGHTA and CDR2 FQGNSA. The chain's CDR3 is CASTRGGRRGETQYF. The CDR3 nucleotides are TGTGCCAGCACAAGAGGAGGAAGGAGGGGAGAGACCCAGTACTTC.

A few counts support this clone. The chain has TRBV9 and TRBJ2-1, with a weak D call TRBD2 (5 bases). Germline CDR1 is SGDLS and CDR2 is YYNGEE. V was trimmed by 0 bases and J by 4 bases, leaving 14 bases between them. The CDR3 is 16 residues long. The CDR3 DNA sequence: TGTGCCAGCAGCGTAGTGGGTAGCGCCTATTACAATGAGCAGTTCTTC. This codes for CASSVVGSAYYNEQFF.

The CDR3 nucleotides read TGTGCCTTCTCCCTCTCGGATACGCAGTATTTT. Protein: CAFSLSDTQYF. The chain is built from TRBV30 and TRBJ2-3; no firm D call. This CDR3 spans 11 amino acids. Germline loops: CDR1 GTSNPN, CDR2 SVGIG (reference sequence). V was shortened by 7 bases and J by 6 bases, with 11 bases between the two germline ends. The full variable domain, completed using reference TRBV30 and TRBJ2-3, is SQTIHQWPATLVQPVGSPLSLECTVEGTSNPNLYWYRQAAGRGLQLLFYSVGIGQISSEVPQNLSASRPQDRQFILSSKKLLLSDSGFYLCAFSLSDTQYFGPGTRLTVL.

The chain employs TRBV11-2 and TRBJ1-1, with no clear D. Germline lookup yields CDR1 SGHAT and CDR2 FQNNGV. The V end lost 1 base, the J end lost 11 bases, and 11 bases lay between the germline ends. The CDR3 has 12 amino acids. This CDR3 reads CASSLGGSNAFF. As DNA, the CDR3 is TGTGCCAGCAGCTTAGGAGGCAGCAATGCTTTCTTT.

The chain links TRBV19 to TRBJ2-1; TRBD2 matches at 12 bases. Germline values: CDR1 LNHDA, CDR2 SQIVND (reference sequence). The CDR3 runs to 13 residues. Trimming removed 10 bases from V and 6 bases from J; junction bases left unmatched: 4. CDR3 coding DNA: TGTGCCACCAGGACTAGCGGGATCAATGAGCAGTTCTTC. Protein: CATRTSGINEQFF.

V and J are TRBV19 and TRBJ1-1, with a tentative D call TRBD1 (5 bases). Trimming stripped 7 bases from V and 3 bases from J, with 18 bases between. The germline CDR1 and CDR2 sequences are LNHDA and SQIVND (reference sequence). The CDR3 runs 15 residues. The CDR3 DNA follows: TGTGCCAGTAACCTGAAGCCGGGAGGGGACACTGAAGCTTTCTTT. It codes for CASNLKPGGDTEAFF.

The V and J genes are TRBV29-1 and TRBJ2-1, with unresolved D. CDR3 size: 13 residues. Germline values: CDR1 SQVTM, CDR2 ANQGSEA. V was shortened by 5 bases and J by 9 bases, with 17 bases between the two germline ends. DNA of the CDR3: TGCAGCGTTTCCGCCTCCTCTGTGAGTGAGCAGTTCTTC. This encodes CSVSASSVSEQFF.

The chain carries TRBV5-1 and TRBJ2-7, with no clear D. The CDR3 spans 12 residues. Trimming cost V 1 base and J 2 bases, with 4 bases left between them. Germline V gene lookup returns CDR1 SGHRS and CDR2 YFSETQ. The CDR3 DNA sequence: TGCGCCAGCAGCTTGACTACCTACGAGCAGTACTTC. Amino acids: CASSLTTYEQYF.

The chain has TRBV19 and TRBJ2-1; 11 bases are a match to TRBD2. This CDR3 contains 17 residues. Germline V CDR1 and CDR2: LNHDA, SQIVND (reference sequence). V was pared by 8 bases and J by 4 bases, with 13 bases of the junction left unmatched. Written as DNA, the CDR3 is TGTGCCAGTGGGGGGAAGAAGGGACTAGCGGTTTACAATGAGCAGTTCTTC. Its protein product is CASGGKKGLAVYNEQFF.

The chain joins TRBV19 to TRBJ1-1, with 8 bases that match TRBD1. The V and J ends lost 8 bases and 0 bases, in that order; junction bases with no gene match: 2. In germline, CDR1 is LNHDA, CDR2 SQIVND (reference sequence). There are 13 residues in the CDR3. CDR3 sequence reads: CASGDRMNTEAFF. DNA for the CDR3: TGTGCCAGTGGGGACAGGATGAACACTGAAGCTTTCTTT.

V is TRBV12-3 or TRBV12-4 and J is TRBJ1-2; maybe TRBD1 (6 bases). This CDR3 contains 13 residues. V was cut by 6 bases and J by 5 bases, with 13 bases left in between. CDR3 DNA: TGTGCCAGCAGGCAGGACAGCAGATATGGCTACACCTTC. Its translation: CASRQDSRYGYTF.

This clone showed up just once. This rearrangement joins TRBV7-9 to TRBJ2-3; D possibly corresponds to TRBD2 (5 bases). This CDR3 has 14 residues. Germline V gives CDR1 SEHNR, CDR2 FQNEAQ (reference sequence). V lost 2 bases, J lost 4 bases, and 10 bases lay in between. The CDR3 nucleotides read TGTGCCAGCAGCTTAATCAGCGGCGCAGATACGCAGTATTTT. Translated: CASSLISGADTQYF.

V usage is TRBV9 and J usage is TRBJ1-1; TRBD1 matches at 9 bases. V lost 4 bases and J lost 2; bases outside the gene matches: 6. The germline gives CDR1 SGDLS, CDR2 YYNGEE. The CDR3 runs to 15 residues. CDR3 in DNA: TGTGCCAGCAGCCCAGGGACAGGGTTCAACACTGAAGCTTTCTTT. It is translated as CASSPGTGFNTEAFF.

As regards this clone: This sample includes further DNA sequences coding for the same CDR3. The chain recombines TRBV18 with TRBJ2-1; TRBD2 matches 16 bases. The CDR3 is 19 residues long. Germline CDR1 reads KGHSH; CDR2 reads LQKENI. Trimming cost V 1 base and J 0 bases; bases outside gene matches: 3. As DNA, the CDR3 is TGTGCCAGCTCACCACTGGGACTAGCGGGAGGGAGCTCCTACAATGAGCAGTTCTTC. It specifies CASSPLGLAGGSSYNEQFF. Looking up the rest from reference TRBV18 and TRBJ2-1 gives the full variable domain: NAGVMQNPRHLVRRRGQEARLRCSPMKGHSHVYWYRQLPEEGLKFMVYLQKENIIDESGMPKERFSAEFPKEGPSILRIQQVVRGDSAAYFCASSPLGLAGGSSYNEQFFGPGTRLTVL.